Presented here are 25 T cell receptor beta chains from one specimen sequenced in a study of cytomegalovirus exposure and HLA in healthy donors. PCR employed 60 Vbeta and 13 Jbeta primers. TCRdb's copy holds only in-frame clones and misses some; the assay was immunoSEQ multiplex PCR. The sample has 160,000 or so clones, about 80% seen once. Specimen: PBMCs. The receptor set was obtained from a young man in good health and CMV-seronegative.

The chain uses TRBV28 and TRBJ2-7, with 7 bases aligning to TRBD1. Trimming cost V 10 bases and J 1 base; bases outside gene matches: 7. Germline V gene lookup returns CDR1 MDHEN and CDR2 SYDVKM. There are 13 residues in the CDR3. Here the CDR3 reads CATRDSVSYEQYF. Written as DNA, the CDR3 is TGTGCCACGAGGGACAGCGTATCCTACGAGCAGTACTTC.

CDR3 nucleotide sequence: TGTGCCATCAGTCTGACTAGCGGCGAGACCCAGTACTTC. Translation: CAISLTSGETQYF. The chain combines TRBV10-3 with TRBJ2-5; 9 bases are shared with TRBD2. This CDR3 has 13 residues. J lost 5 bases, V lost 5 bases, and 3 bases had no gene match. Germline values: CDR1 ENHRY, CDR2 SYGVKD.

This sequence joins TRBV10-1 and TRBJ2-1, with a possible D match to TRBD1 (6 bases). The CDR3 length is 13 residues. Per germline, CDR1 WNHNN and CDR2 SYGVQD (reference sequence). V gave up 5 bases and J gave up 4 bases, with 9 bases separating them. Here the CDR3 DNA reads TGCGCCAGCAGTACCGGGACATACAATGAGCAGTTCTTC. It is translated as CASSTGTYNEQFF.

In its sample, this clone was seen a few times. V is TRBV4-3 and J is TRBJ1-6; D not certain. The CDR3 covers 14 residues. The germline V gene has CDR1 LGHNA and CDR2 YSLEER. Trimming cost V 1 base and J 8 bases, with 9 bases left between them. CDR3 bases: TGCGCCAGCAGCCAAGGAGTTCCGGATTCACCCCTCCACTTT. This gives the protein CASSQGVPDSPLHF.

A few counts support this clone. For the CDR3, the DNA is TGTGCCAGCAGTTTATCGGCCGACACAGATACGCAGTATTTT. This codes for CASSLSADTDTQYF. The chain is built from TRBV27 and TRBJ2-3; the D is unclear. CDR1 is MNHEY, CDR2 SMNVEV, per germline (reference sequence). The V end was cut by 0 bases, the J end by 2 bases, with 6 bases between. The CDR3 runs to 14 residues.

In its sample, this clone was seen once. The chain links TRBV23-1 to TRBJ1-5; D is undetermined. TRBV23-1 is an open reading frame whose function is uncertain. CDR3 length: 14 residues. The V gene lost 4 bases and the J gene lost 0 bases, with 7 bases spanning the gap. The CDR3 DNA sequence: TGCGCCAGCAGTCGTCTTAATAGCAATCAGCCCCAGCATTTT. As protein: CASSRLNSNQPQHF.

The rearrangement links TRBV19 to TRBJ2-6, with TRBD1 matching 9 bases. Germline trimming cut 6 bases from V and 4 bases from J; bases unmatched to any gene: 10. The germline V gene encodes CDR1 LNHDA and CDR2 SQIVND (reference sequence). The CDR3 loop spans 17 amino acids. DNA of the CDR3: TGTGCCAGTAGAACCGGGACAGGGATTGGCGGGGCCAACGTCCTGACTTTC. Its protein product is CASRTGTGIGGANVLTF.

This chain joins TRBV4-1 and TRBJ2-1; TRBD2 might be the D (6 bases). This CDR3 is 14 amino acids long. The germline V gene has CDR1 MGHRA and CDR2 YSYEKL. Trimming took 3 bases from V and 12 from J, leaving 18 bases between them. The CDR3: CASSQTDRTTGQFF. CDR3 coding DNA: TGCGCCAGCAGCCAGACAGATCGGACTACCGGGCAGTTCTTC.

The V gene is TRBV30, the J gene TRBJ2-7, with D tentatively TRBD1 (5 bases). CDR1 and CDR2 from the germline V gene are GTSNPN and SVGIG (reference sequence). CDR3 length equals 15 residues. The CDR3 sequence is CASTTDALNPYEQYF. CDR3 in DNA: TGTGCTTCAACGACAGACGCGTTAAACCCCTACGAGCAGTACTTC. The whole variable domain, remainder taken from reference TRBV30 and TRBJ2-7, is SQTIHQWPATLVQPVGSPLSLECTVEGTSNPNLYWYRQAAGRGLQLLFYSVGIGQISSEVPQNLSASRPQDRQFILSSKKLLLSDSGFYLCASTTDALNPYEQYFGPGTRLTVT.

This CDR3 reads CASLHYRGQFYEQYF. DNA of the CDR3: TGTGCCAGCCTGCACTATCGGGGTCAGTTCTACGAGCAGTACTTC. The chain has TRBV6-5 and TRBJ2-7; tentatively, D is TRBD2 (5 bases). This CDR3 comprises 15 residues. Trimming shortened V by 8 bases and J by 3 bases, and 20 bases separated the two germline ends. Germline CDR1 is MNHEY and CDR2 is SVGAGI.

This chain connects TRBV28 to TRBJ1-2; no definite D call. The germline CDR1 and CDR2 sequences are MDHEN and SYDVKM. The CDR3 covers 15 residues. V dropped 7 bases and J dropped 6 bases, with 21 bases sitting between them. This chain's CDR3 is CASNPPGVFIHGYTF. The CDR3 DNA reads as TGTGCCAGCAATCCCCCGGGAGTGTTTATTCATGGCTACACCTTC.

The V gene is TRBV5-4, the J gene TRBJ2-2; possible D gene TRBD2, 6 bases. Trimming shortened V by 5 bases and J by 0 bases, and 8 bases separated the two germline ends. The CDR3 is made up of 14 amino acids. Germline V gene lookup returns CDR1 SGHNT and CDR2 YYREEE (reference sequence). The CDR3 coding sequence is TGTGCCAGCAGGGAGGGTACGAACACCGGGGAGCTGTTTTTT. It specifies CASREGTNTGELFF.

The chain uses TRBV5-1 and TRBJ1-5; TRBD1 matches 7 bases. V was pared by 3 bases and J by 8 bases, with 11 bases of the junction left unmatched. This CDR3 comprises 15 residues. Germline V gene sequence: CDR1 SGHRS, CDR2 YFSETQ. The DNA for the CDR3 is TGCGCCAGCAGCTCAGGGACAGCGGATGGTGAGCCCCAGCATTTT. This sequence encodes CASSSGTADGEPQHF.

The chain uses TRBV30 and TRBJ2-3, with D possibly TRBD1 on 7 matching bases. The V end lost 2 bases, the J end lost 4 bases, and 13 bases lay between the germline ends. There are 14 residues in the CDR3. From germline, CDR1 is GTSNPN and CDR2 SVGIG (reference sequence). CDR3 residues: CAWSIQGGSDTQYF. CDR3 bases: TGTGCCTGGAGTATTCAGGGGGGTTCAGATACGCAGTATTTT.

The chain combines TRBV5-6 with TRBJ2-3; TRBD2 agrees at 7 bases. In germline, CDR1 is SGHDT, CDR2 YYEEEE. The V segment lost 7 bases and the J segment 0 bases; nucleotides outside the gene matches: 11. The CDR3 length is 16 residues. The CDR3 region is CASSGGGSRSTDTQYF. The CDR3 DNA follows: TGTGCCAGCTCTGGGGGGGGGAGTCGTAGCACAGATACGCAGTATTTT.

This sequence joins TRBV29-1 and TRBJ1-5; possible D gene TRBD1, 6 bases. This CDR3 comprises 14 residues. Germline V gene lookup returns CDR1 SQVTM and CDR2 ANQGSEA. Trimming cost V 5 bases and J 7 bases, with 18 bases left between them. The CDR3 DNA sequence: TGCAGCGTTTCTTTCTGGGGGCGCGAGCAGCCCCAGCATTTT. It specifies CSVSFWGREQPQHF.

The V gene is TRBV7-6, the J gene TRBJ1-2, with TRBD1 identical over 10 bases. V lost 4 bases and J lost 6; bases outside the gene matches: 8. Per the germline V gene, CDR1 is SGHVS and CDR2 is FNYEAQ. The CDR3 extends over 15 amino acids. The CDR3 spells CASSSGQGVLNGYTF. CDR3 coding DNA: TGTGCCAGCAGCTCAGGACAGGGGGTTTTAAATGGCTACACCTTC.

This chain joins TRBV11-1 and TRBJ2-7; no firm D call. The CDR3 has 16 amino acids. Germline CDR1 reads SGHAT; CDR2 reads FQDESV (reference sequence). V shed 0 bases and J shed 1 base, with 13 bases lying between them. Here the CDR3 DNA reads TGTGCCAGCAGCTTAGCGCCACTAAGCTATTCCTACGAGCAGTACTTC. Residues: CASSLAPLSYSYEQYF.

In its sample, this clone was seen many times. This chain connects TRBV18 to TRBJ1-1, with D maybe TRBD1 (5 bases). Germline loops: CDR1 KGHSH, CDR2 LQKENI. There are 17 residues in the CDR3. V was pared by 4 bases and J by 3 bases, with 21 bases between. The CDR3 loop is CASSHTSAGYKDTEAFF. CDR3 DNA sequence: TGTGCCAGCTCACACACCTCCGCAGGGTATAAGGACACTGAAGCTTTCTTT.

This chain links TRBV10-3 with TRBJ2-1; D perhaps matches TRBD1 (6 bases). The germline V and J ends were trimmed by 7 bases and 5 bases, with 18 bases remaining between them. The CDR3 is made up of 15 amino acids. In germline, CDR1 is ENHRY, CDR2 SYGVKD. In nucleotides, the CDR3 is TGTGCCATCACGGGCACCGGGACAAAACACAATGAGCAGTTCTTC. This codes for CAITGTGTKHNEQFF.

DNA for the CDR3: TGTGCCAGCAGTTCCCCCGGTAGGGGCAATGAGCAGTTCTTC. Protein: CASSSPGRGNEQFF. The chain couples TRBV6-5 to TRBJ2-1, with D maybe TRBD1 (5 bases). Germline V lookup: CDR1 MNHEY, CDR2 SVGAGI. The V end lost 4 bases, the J end lost 6 bases, and 13 bases lay between the germline ends. The CDR3 contains 14 residues.

This rearrangement joins TRBV9 to TRBJ1-4; tentative D call: TRBD1 (5 bases). This CDR3 is built from 15 residues. Per the germline V gene, CDR1 is SGDLS and CDR2 is YYNGEE. V was trimmed by 0 bases and J by 8 bases, leaving 14 bases between them. The CDR3 loop reads CASSVGAGNGEKLFF. CDR3 DNA sequence: TGTGCCAGCAGCGTAGGGGCAGGGAATGGCGAAAAACTGTTTTTT.

The rearrangement links TRBV27 to TRBJ2-2; D may be TRBD1 (6 bases). Germline lookup yields CDR1 MNHEY and CDR2 SMNVEV (reference sequence). The CDR3 has 18 residues. The V and J ends lost 7 bases and 1 base respectively, with 22 bases between them. The CDR3 here is CASTPGSGHGKNTGELFF. The CDR3 DNA reads TGTGCCAGCACCCCCGGCTCGGGACACGGGAAGAACACCGGGGAGCTGTTTTTT.

The V gene is TRBV5-1, the J gene TRBJ2-7; TRBD1 aligns across 9 bases. Unmatched junction bases numbered 3, after V lost 0 bases and J lost 5 bases. Germline CDR1 reads SGHRS; CDR2 reads YFSETQ. The CDR3 has 14 residues. In DNA, the CDR3 is TGCGCCAGCAGCTTGGTACAGGGGGCCGACGAGCAGTACTTC. Amino acids: CASSLVQGADEQYF.

The chain has TRBV5-4 and TRBJ2-7, with 7 nucleotides matching TRBD2. V lost 4 bases, J lost 2 bases, and 6 bases stayed unmatched. The germline V gene has CDR1 SGHNT and CDR2 YYREEE (reference sequence). The CDR3 is 14 residues long. CDR3 in amino acids: CASSPPSGTYEQYF. Written as DNA, the CDR3 is TGTGCCAGCAGCCCCCCCAGCGGGACCTACGAGCAGTACTTC.